Sequencing of this T cell receptor (beta chain) was carried out in a study of early T cells in non-severe SARS-CoV-2 infection. Overall study findings and caveats: Using VDJdb, the matching emphasized anti-spike CD8 responses while missing private and CD4 specificities.

Individual cDNA molecules were tagged with unique molecular identifiers, the study reported. MiXCR was run by TCRdb on the 5' RACE reads, yielding one entry per CDR3 protein. The table includes about 110,000 distinct CDR3 sequences, roughly 11% detected once. The CDR3 is made up of 11 amino acids. Trimming left V 7 bases short and J 10 bases short, with 11 bases between. Germline assignment: CDR1 MNHEY and CDR2 SVGEGT. This clonotype was observed many times. Its target is not known. Input material: whole blood. This receptor was taken from an adult who was a healthcare worker with PCR-confirmed SARS-CoV-2 infection or an uninfected control (not recorded which). The V gene is TRBV6-2 or TRBV6-3, the J gene TRBJ2-1, with D hard to call. CDR3 loop: CASTHVEEQFF. As DNA, the CDR3 is TGTGCCAGCACCCACGTAGAAGAGCAGTTCTTC.